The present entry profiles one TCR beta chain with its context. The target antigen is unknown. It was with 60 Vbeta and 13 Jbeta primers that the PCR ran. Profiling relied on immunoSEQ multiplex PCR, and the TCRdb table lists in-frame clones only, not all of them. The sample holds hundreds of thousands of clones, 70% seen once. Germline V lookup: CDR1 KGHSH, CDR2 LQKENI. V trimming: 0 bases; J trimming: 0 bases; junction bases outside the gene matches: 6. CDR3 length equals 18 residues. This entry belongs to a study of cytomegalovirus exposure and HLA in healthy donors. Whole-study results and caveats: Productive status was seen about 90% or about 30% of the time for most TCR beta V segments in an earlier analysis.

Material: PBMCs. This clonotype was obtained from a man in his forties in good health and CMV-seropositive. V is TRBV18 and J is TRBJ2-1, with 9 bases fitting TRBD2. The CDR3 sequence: CASSPPLAGRSSYNEQFF. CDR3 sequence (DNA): TGTGCCAGCTCACCACCCCTAGCGGGGCGGAGCTCCTACAATGAGCAGTTCTTC.